Listed below are T cell receptor beta chains from one sample, sequenced in a study of early T cells in non-severe SARS-CoV-2 infection. TCRdb reprocessed the 5' RACE reads with MiXCR, giving one entry per CDR3 protein. The sample yields approximately 48,000 distinct CDR3 sequences, 7.5% to 10% seen once. The sample consisted of whole blood. These receptors originate from an adult who was a healthcare worker with PCR-confirmed SARS-CoV-2 infection or an uninfected control (not recorded which). CDR3s include the opening cysteine and the closing phenylalanine or tryptophan. The order of the fields is CDR3 protein, CDR3 DNA, J gene, clone size, D gene, CDR3 length, V gene. The D gene is left open where the match is weak. Clone size appears in some rows only: once, few, many, or a class for an expanded clone.

CASSYQTNTEAFF	TGTGCCAGCAGTTACCAGACAAACACTGAAGCTTTCTTT	TRBJ1-1	NA	NA	13	TRBV6-5
CASSLGGISSYEQYF	TGTGCCAGCAGTCTTGGTGGGATCAGCTCCTACGAGCAGTACTTC	TRBJ2-7	many	NA	15	TRBV7-2
CASSYTGQSYNEQFF	TGTGCCAGCAGCTATACGGGACAGTCCTACAATGAGCAGTTCTTC	TRBJ2-1	many	TRBD1	15	TRBV11-2
CASSQVGGLDYGYTF	TGCGCCAGCAGCCAAGTTGGGGGGCTTGACTATGGCTACACCTTC	TRBJ1-2	many	NA	15	TRBV4-3
CASSLQQGGVETQYF	TGTGCCAGCAGTTTACAACAGGGGGGAGTAGAGACCCAGTACTTC	TRBJ2-5	many	TRBD1	15	TRBV28
CASSWSWGEKLFF	TGTGCCAGCAGTTGGTCTTGGGGAGAAAAACTGTTTTTT	TRBJ1-4	NA	NA	13	TRBV27
CASSWAELYEQYF	TGTGCCAGCAGCTGGGCAGAGCTTTACGAGCAGTACTTC	TRBJ2-7	many	NA	13	TRBV7-2
CSVAKGGSYNEQFF	TGCAGCGTTGCTAAAGGGGGATCCTACAATGAGCAGTTCTTC	TRBJ2-1	few	NA	14	TRBV29-1
CASSLVQGYEQYF	TGTGCCAGCAGTTTAGTACAGGGCTACGAGCAGTACTTC	TRBJ2-7	many	NA	13	TRBV27
CASSQLSGVLAVEQFF	TGTGCCAGCAGCCAACTTAGCGGGGTGCTGGCGGTCGAGCAGTTCTTC	TRBJ2-1	many	TRBD2	16	TRBV4-2
CASSFYTIAPSSYNEQFF	TGTGCCAGCAGTTTCTATACTATAGCGCCCAGCTCCTACAATGAGCAGTTCTTC	TRBJ2-1	many	NA	18	TRBV28
CASPYGKGRDTGELFF	TGTGCCAGCCCGTATGGGAAGGGACGGGACACCGGGGAGCTGTTTTTT	TRBJ2-2	few	NA	16	TRBV25-1
CASSHGQGYTF	TGTGCCAGCAGTCACGGACAGGGCTACACCTTC	TRBJ1-2	many	NA	11	TRBV6-5
CASNNRGGNLYEQYF	TGTGCCAGCAACAACAGGGGAGGTAATTTGTACGAGCAGTACTTC	TRBJ2-7	few	NA	15	TRBV5-6
CASSGTGTSQETQYF	TGTGCCAGCAGCGGAACCGGGACTAGCCAAGAGACCCAGTACTTC	TRBJ2-5	NA	TRBD2	15	TRBV5-4
CASSPQGAIQPQHF	TGTGCCAGCAGCCCCCAGGGGGCTATTCAGCCCCAGCATTTT	TRBJ1-5	many	TRBD1	14	TRBV7-9
CASSRDSRRTEAFF	TGTGCCAGCAGCCGGGACAGCCGACGGACTGAAGCTTTCTTT	TRBJ1-1	NA	TRBD1	14	TRBV7-6
CASSLGGLAGGPMRETQYF	TGTGCCAGCAGCTTAGGAGGGCTAGCGGGAGGGCCCATGAGAGAGACCCAGTACTTC	TRBJ2-5	few	TRBD2	19	TRBV7-8
CASSYQGSTGELFF	TGTGCCAGCAGTTATCAGGGGTCCACCGGGGAGCTGTTTTTT	TRBJ2-2	NA	NA	14	TRBV12-3/TRBV12-4
CASRRTGYEQFF	TGTGCCAGCAGACGGACAGGGTATGAGCAGTTCTTC	TRBJ2-1	few	TRBD1	12	TRBV6-5
CSARVRGENTEAFF	TGCAGTGCTAGAGTACGAGGGGAGAACACTGAAGCTTTCTTT	TRBJ1-1	many	NA	14	TRBV20-1
CASSDPGLALISGANVLTF	TGTGCCAGCTCAGACCCGGGACTAGCATTAATTTCCGGGGCCAACGTCCTGACTTTC	TRBJ2-6	NA	TRBD2	19	TRBV18
CASSLRSGTGGDTDTQYF	TGTGCCAGCAGCTTGAGGAGTGGGACCGGGGGGGACACAGATACGCAGTATTTT	TRBJ2-3	many	TRBD2	18	TRBV7-6
CASSPDRFHEQYF	TGTGCCAGCAGTCCCGACAGGTTCCACGAGCAGTACTTC	TRBJ2-7	many	NA	13	TRBV28
CASSRVAGGHWGEQFF	TGTGCCAGCAGTCGTGTAGCGGGAGGGCATTGGGGTGAGCAGTTCTTC	TRBJ2-1	NA	TRBD2	16	TRBV6-6
CASSIVSGNQPQHF	TGTGCCAGTAGTATAGTTTCGGGCAATCAGCCCCAGCATTTT	TRBJ1-5	many	NA	14	TRBV19
CASSQVGGYSGNTIYF	TGTGCCAGCAGCCAAGTAGGAGGGTACTCTGGAAACACCATATATTTT	TRBJ1-3	NA	NA	16	TRBV14
CASSLRAAFNQPQHF	TGTGCCAGCAGTTTACGGGCGGCTTTTAATCAGCCCCAGCATTTT	TRBJ1-5	few	NA	15	TRBV28
CASSSDGGLGETQYF	TGTGCCAGCAGCTCCGACGGGGGGCTAGGGGAGACCCAGTACTTC	TRBJ2-5	many	NA	15	TRBV7-2
CASKEQNQETQYF	TGTGCCAGCAAGGAACAGAACCAAGAGACCCAGTACTTC	TRBJ2-5	NA	NA	13	TRBV12-3/TRBV12-4
CSAEPLAGGQGNEQFF	TGCAGTGCCGAGCCCCTAGCGGGAGGGCAGGGAAATGAGCAGTTCTTC	TRBJ2-1	many	TRBD2	16	TRBV20-1
CSVGRDVNTEAFF	TGCAGCGTTGGCAGGGACGTGAACACTGAAGCTTTCTTT	TRBJ1-1	NA	NA	13	TRBV29-1
CASSLTGGTTYEQYF	TGTGCCAGCAGCTTAACGGGCGGCACAACCTACGAGCAGTACTTC	TRBJ2-7	medium-sized	NA	15	TRBV7-3
CASTHAQTGANTEAFF	TGTGCCAGCACCCATGCTCAAACAGGGGCAAACACTGAAGCTTTCTTT	TRBJ1-1	many	TRBD1	16	TRBV28
CASSQEHSGSSYVEKLFF	TGCGCCAGCAGCCAAGAGCACAGCGGCTCGTCGTACGTTGAAAAACTGTTTTTT	TRBJ1-4	many	NA	18	TRBV4-1
CAISDPKTGYYEQYF	TGTGCCATCAGTGACCCCAAGACAGGCTACTACGAGCAGTACTTC	TRBJ2-7	many	NA	15	TRBV10-3
CASTPGQGAFYGYTF	TGTGCCAGCACCCCCGGACAGGGGGCCTTCTATGGCTACACCTTC	TRBJ1-2	many	TRBD1	15	TRBV7-2
CSARDGSYNEQFF	TGCAGTGCTAGGGATGGGAGCTATAATGAGCAGTTCTTC	TRBJ2-1	many	NA	13	TRBV20-1
CASSVGGSPLHF	TGTGCCAGCAGCGTAGGAGGGTCACCCCTCCACTTT	TRBJ1-6	NA	NA	12	TRBV9
CASSTLFNEQFF	TGTGCCAGCAGTACCCTCTTCAATGAGCAGTTCTTC	TRBJ2-1	many	NA	12	TRBV28
CSVSRTGEQYF	TGCAGCGTTTCGCGTACAGGCGAGCAGTACTTC	TRBJ2-7	few	NA	11	TRBV29-1
CASSERGNTEAFF	TGTGCCAGCAGTGAAAGGGGGAACACTGAAGCTTTCTTT	TRBJ1-1	many	NA	13	TRBV2
CASSPPGGHSGNTIYF	TGTGCCAGCAGCCCGCCGGGGGGGCACTCTGGAAACACCATATATTTT	TRBJ1-3	NA	NA	16	TRBV3-1
CARTGGALGEQYF	TGTGCAAGGACAGGGGGCGCCCTCGGCGAGCAGTACTTC	TRBJ2-7	NA	TRBD1	13	TRBV30
CASSRASGLAGYEQYF	TGTGCCAGCAGCCGAGCATCGGGACTAGCAGGGTACGAGCAGTACTTC	TRBJ2-7	NA	NA	16	TRBV3-2
CASTTGGGSEAFF	TGTGCCAGCACTACAGGGGGAGGGTCTGAAGCTTTCTTT	TRBJ1-1	NA	TRBD1	13	TRBV7-9
CASSLLTSGRADQTQYF	TGTGCCAGCAGCTTACTTACTAGCGGGAGGGCCGACCAGACCCAGTACTTC	TRBJ2-5	many	TRBD2	17	TRBV11-2
CASTWAPLTNTEAFF	TGTGCCAGCACTTGGGCCCCGTTAACCAACACTGAAGCTTTCTTT	TRBJ1-1	few	NA	15	TRBV28
CASSYGLDKDTQYF	TGTGCCAGCAGTTACGGGCTAGATAAGGATACGCAGTATTTT	TRBJ2-3	many	NA	14	TRBV6-5
CASSLQETQYF	TGTGCCAGCAGCTTACAAGAGACCCAGTACTTC	TRBJ2-5	medium-sized	NA	11	TRBV7-6
CASSSQAGGGTEAFF	TGTGCCAGCAGCAGTCAAGCAGGGGGAGGGACTGAAGCTTTCTTT	TRBJ1-1	many	TRBD1	15	TRBV9